This record concerns one T cell receptor beta chain sequence. Its antigen specificity is not known. The record has no base qualities; no much larger clone is one base away. The donors were healthy, HIV-negative adults who had no recently reported acute infections or vaccinations. All donors were Caucasian adults living in Nashville, Tennessee, USA. CD4+ T cells were enriched by magnetic negative selection; naive cells were then positively selected on CD45RA, and the negative fraction formed the memory subset. After blood collection by leukapheresis, PBMCs were isolated using Ficoll-Histopaque density gradient centrifugation and then cryopreserved in the vapor phase of liquid nitrogen. Analytical flow cytometry was used to check the purity and quantity of every magnetically sorted T cell population. Genomic DNA was isolated from each sorted fraction and quantified by UV absorbance on a Nanodrop 2000c.

This specimen belongs to a study of shared clonotypes between healthy human individuals (dated by TCRdb to 2019 to 2021). At the level of the whole study: A few men and two women, aged 18 to 49 years, made up the cohort. For each donor, CD4 naive and CD4 memory were each given three plates, CD8 naive was given two plates, and CD8 memory was given one plate. The study deeply sequenced blood TCR repertoires of about 5 healthy adults to estimate repertoire size and the extent of clonotype sharing between individuals. To increase sequencing depth and limit assay-specific biases, TCR repertoire library preparation and sequencing were carried out by different laboratories using diverse techniques. Leukapheresis yielded between about 0.85 and 9 billion PBMCs per donor.

TCR CDR3 regions were amplified from genomic DNA by multiplex PCR using the deep immunoSEQ assay. Extracted genomic DNA from each cell subset was distributed evenly across all wells of several immunoSEQ 96-well plates, and each plate was treated as a replicate. Each replicate PCR for sorted subsets received roughly 0.2 ug genomic DNA, equal to roughly 30,000 T cell genomes. The purified libraries were quantified using a Qubit 3.0 fluorometer, sized with a Bioanalyzer 2100, and then quantified again using the KAPA Library Quantification kit. Every immunoSEQ 96-well plate was sequenced on a dedicated single-read 150-cycle Illumina NextSeq 550 flow cell. As for the original processing: Because the immunoSEQ output included only junctional sequences and no quality scores, the filtering could not be the same as the filtering used for full-length reads. Sequences were annotated with PyIR, a Python wrapper for IgBLAST v1.9, using IMGT germline references to assign V/J genes and CDR3. Reads were filtered out if the reads had weak V/J assignments (E-value above 1e-6), no CDR3, stop codons, out-of-frame junctions, or ambiguous translated residues. V3J clonotypes were defined by identical inferred V gene, J gene, and CDR3 amino acid sequence. The percentage overlap between two repertoires was calculated by dividing the number of shared unique clonotypes by the size of the smaller repertoire. RTK rarefaction, the Chao1 estimator, and Recon v2.1 estimates of unobserved clonotypes were used to assess repertoire richness. OLGA was used to compute generation probabilities for all TCRbeta clonotypes that the gDNA method yielded from a few donors. The immuneACCESS repertoire file appears here via TCRdb, limited to in-frame rearrangements. These files lack a portion of the clones; in checked studies, under half of the deficit traces to unresolved V genes, and the cause of the others is not known. The DNA was the basis for D and trimming; V, J and clone size are from that table. In this sample the table shows 550,000 to 850,000 clones, less than 85% of which occur a single time. Of the sample, under 2% falls within the top ten clones.

Results the study describes overall, beyond this receptor: Higher generation probabilities were observed for clonotypes shared by all four sorted-subset donors than for non-shared clonotypes. Pairwise subsampling indicated that sequencing depth was expected to affect the degree of clonotype sharing among donors. Because the study included only a small number of donors, the genetic and exposure-history diversity represented was limited. Only blood was sampled, and tissue TCR repertoires likely differ from those in blood. Across four donors, roughly 5.1% of naive CD4, approximately 3.6% of naive CD8, under 2.5% of memory CD4, and roughly 0.41% of memory CD8 clonotypes were shared. Larger estimated clonotype richness was generally found for naive subsets than for memory subsets. Incomplete sequencing was indicated by rarefaction of sorted-subset datasets, despite the large sequencing depth.

Germline trimming amounts to 5 bases on V and 7 bases on J, with 12 as the count of junction bases outside the gene matches. Per the germline V gene, SGHAT is the CDR1 and FQNNGV is the CDR2. Taken from cysteine to phenylalanine, the CDR3 has 15 residues. Here the CDR3 DNA is all that survives: 45 bases in frame from base 1. The chain uses TRBV11-2 and TRBJ1-1; TRBD1 lines up with 8 middle nucleotides. This TCR was recovered from a woman aged 25 to 39 in good health. Specimen: memory CD4+ T cells sorted from blood. The cell subset or site label, read with the paper, signifies: CD45RA-negative fraction. The CDR3 has the sequence CASSTTLTGVGEAFF. The bases are TGTGCCAGCAGCACGACCCTGACAGGGGTGGGTGAAGCTTTCTTT. Outside the CDR3, residues come from the reference TRBV11-2 and TRBJ1-1 proteins, so the full variable domain is: EAGVAQSPRYKIIEKRQSVAFWCNPISGHATLYWYQQILGQGPKLLIQFQNNGVVDDSQLPKDRFSAERLKGVDSTLKIQPAKLEDSAVYLCASSTTLTGVGEAFFGQGTRLTVV.